This TCR beta chain was observed in a study of radiotherapy plus CTLA-4 blockade in lung cancer. This CDR3 has 14 residues. Alongside CTLA-4 blockade with ipilimumab, patients with chemo-refractory metastatic non-small-cell lung cancer received focal radiation. Here immunoSEQ multiplex PCR was the method, and the copy in TCRdb shows in-frame clones only, minus some. The sample holds about 60,000 clones, over 70% seen once. The material was peripheral blood, obtained from a patient treated with radiotherapy plus ipilimumab. The TCR originated in a human donor with non-small cell lung cancer who had a partial response to radiotherapy plus ipilimumab. The chain employs TRBV21-1 and TRBJ2-7; no DNA check was done on the table's D call, TRBD1. TRBV21-1 is designated a pseudogene. In DNA, the CDR3 is TGTGCCAGCAGCAAAGCTCAGGCGAGCTACGAGCAGTACTTC. This encodes CASSKAQASYEQYF.